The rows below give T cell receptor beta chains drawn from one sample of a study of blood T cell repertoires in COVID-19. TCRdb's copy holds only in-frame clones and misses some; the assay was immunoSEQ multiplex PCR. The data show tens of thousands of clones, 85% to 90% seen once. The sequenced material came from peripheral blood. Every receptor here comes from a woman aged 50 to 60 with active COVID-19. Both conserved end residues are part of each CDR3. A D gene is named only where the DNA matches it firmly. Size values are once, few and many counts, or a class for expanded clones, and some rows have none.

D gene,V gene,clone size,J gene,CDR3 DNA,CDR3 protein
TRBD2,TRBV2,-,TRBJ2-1,TGTGCCAGCAGGACTAGCGGGAAGGGCAATGAGCAGTTCTTC,CASRTSGKGNEQFF
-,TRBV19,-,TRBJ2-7,TGTGCCAGTAGCAACAGCTACGAGCAGTACTTC,CASSNSYEQYF
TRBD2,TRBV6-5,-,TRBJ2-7,TGTGCCAGCAGTTACGTGGCTAGCGGGGGGTACGAGCAGTACTTC,CASSYVASGGYEQYF
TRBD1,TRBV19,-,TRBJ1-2,TGTGCCAGTAGCGATTCGGGACAGGGGCATGGCTACACCTTC,CASSDSGQGHGYTF
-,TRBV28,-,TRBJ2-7,TGTGCCAGCAGTTTAAGGGGGGAGCAGTACTTC,CASSLRGEQYF
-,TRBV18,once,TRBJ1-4,TGTGCCAGCTCACCCACAGGGATTGAAAAACTGTTTTTT,CASSPTGIEKLFF
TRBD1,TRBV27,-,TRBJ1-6,TGTGCCAGCACCCGGACAGGGGGCATGAATTCACCCCTCCACTTT,CASTRTGGMNSPLHF
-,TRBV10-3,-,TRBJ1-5,TGTGCCATCAGTGAGTCGGGGGGAAATCAGCCCCAGCATTTT,CAISESGGNQPQHF
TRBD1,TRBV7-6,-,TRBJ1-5,TGTGCCAGCAGCCGACAGGGGATCAATCAGCCCCAGCATTTT,CASSRQGINQPQHF
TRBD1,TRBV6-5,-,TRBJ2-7,TGTGCCAGCAGTTACCAACAGGGGATTAGCGAGCAGTACTTC,CASSYQQGISEQYF
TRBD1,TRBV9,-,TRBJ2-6,TGTGCCAGCAGCGCAACAGGGGTCGGGGCCAACGTCCTGACTTTC,CASSATGVGANVLTF
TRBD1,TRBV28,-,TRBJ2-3,TGTGCCAGCAGTGCCTCGGGGACAGGCGTCCCAGATACGCAGTATTTT,CASSASGTGVPDTQYF
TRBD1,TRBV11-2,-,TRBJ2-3,TGTGCCAGCAGGCATACAGGGGGAGATACGCAGTATTTT,CASRHTGGDTQYF
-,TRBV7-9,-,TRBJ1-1,TGTGCCAGCAGCTTAGCGCCAGGGATGAACACTGAAGCTTTCTTT,CASSLAPGMNTEAFF
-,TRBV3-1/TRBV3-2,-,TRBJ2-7,TGTGCCAGCAGCCTCAGGGGATCCTCCCACGAGCAGTACTTC,CASSLRGSSHEQYF
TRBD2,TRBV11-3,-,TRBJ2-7,TGTGCCAGCAGCCCCGGGACTAGCGGGAGTCTCGAGCAGTACTTC,CASSPGTSGSLEQYF
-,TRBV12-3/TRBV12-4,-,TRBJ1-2,TGTGCCGTCCAGGGGAGAAACTATGGCTACACCTTC,CAVQGRNYGYTF
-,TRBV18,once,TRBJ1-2,TGTGCCAGCTCCAATCGGGGGATAGGTGGCTACACCTTC,CASSNRGIGGYTF
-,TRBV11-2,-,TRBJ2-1,TGTGCCACCACGCACGAAAACCGGTTATACAATGAGCAGTTCTTC,CATTHENRLYNEQFF
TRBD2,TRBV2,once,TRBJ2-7,TGTGCCAGCAGGCGACTAGCGGGGACCTACGAGCAGTACTTC,CASRRLAGTYEQYF
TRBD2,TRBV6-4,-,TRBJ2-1,TGTGCCAGCAGACCTAGCGGGGGAAATGAGCAGTTCTTC,CASRPSGGNEQFF
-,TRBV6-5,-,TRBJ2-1,TGTGCCAGCTCCCGAGGGGACTTCACCTACAATGAGCAGTTCTTC,CASSRGDFTYNEQFF
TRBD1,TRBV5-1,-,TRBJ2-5,TGCGCCAGCATACAGGGGCTGGGCCAGTTAGAGACCCAGTACTTC,CASIQGLGQLETQYF
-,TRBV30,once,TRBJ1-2,TGTGCCTGGTCACAGGGCACCGCACTCGTTAACTATGGCTACACCTTC,CAWSQGTALVNYGYTF
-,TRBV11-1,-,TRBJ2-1,TGTGCCAGCAGCTTAGACTATGAGCAGTTCTTC,CASSLDYEQFF
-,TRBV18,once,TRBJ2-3,TGTGCCAGCTCACCACCGGTTCGGTCGACGGGGGTGCTTAGCACAGATACGCAGTATTTT,CASSPPVRSTGVLSTDTQYF
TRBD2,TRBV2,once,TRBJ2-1,TGTGCCAGCAGTCCTAGGACTAGCGGGAGAAATGAGCAGTTCTTC,CASSPRTSGRNEQFF
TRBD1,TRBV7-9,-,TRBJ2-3,TGTGCCAGCAGCTTAGCAGGGGGCTACACAGATACGCAGTATTTT,CASSLAGGYTDTQYF
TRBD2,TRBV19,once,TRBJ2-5,TGTGCCAGTAGTATAGTGGCGGGAGTGGAGACCCAGTACTTC,CASSIVAGVETQYF
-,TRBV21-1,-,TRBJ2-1,TGTGCCAGCAGCAAAGTCTCCGGTTTAAGCTCCTACAATGAGCAGTTCTTC,CASSKVSGLSSYNEQFF
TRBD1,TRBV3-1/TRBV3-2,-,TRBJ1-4,TGTGCCAGCAGCATACGGACAGGGGGCGGCGAAAAACTGTTTTTT,CASSIRTGGGEKLFF
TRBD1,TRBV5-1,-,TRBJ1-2,TGCGCCAGCAGCTGGACAGGGTATGGCTACACCTTC,CASSWTGYGYTF
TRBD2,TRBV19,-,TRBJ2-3,TGTGCCAGTAGTCTGTTAGCGGGAACAGATACGCAGTATTTT,CASSLLAGTDTQYF
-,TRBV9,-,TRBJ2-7,TGTGCCAGCAGCGTATATAGCGGAAGCTCCTACGAGCAGTACTTC,CASSVYSGSSYEQYF
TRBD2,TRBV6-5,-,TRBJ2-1,TGTGCCAGCAAATCGGGAGCGGGAGTCTACAATGAGCAGTTCTTC,CASKSGAGVYNEQFF
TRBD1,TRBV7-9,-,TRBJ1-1,TGTGCCATACCCTCGGGACAGGGCCTTAACACTGAAGCTTTCTTT,CAIPSGQGLNTEAFF
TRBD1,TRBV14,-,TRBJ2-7,TGTGCCAGCAGCCGGAAGGGGACAGGGACCTCCGAGCAGTACTTC,CASSRKGTGTSEQYF
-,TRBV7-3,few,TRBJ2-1,TGTGCCAGCAGCTTACGCAAGGGGATAGAGCAGTTCTTC,CASSLRKGIEQFF
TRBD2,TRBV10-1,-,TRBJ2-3,TGCGCCAGCAGTGACTCGAGACTAGCGGGTACAGATACGCAGTATTTT,CASSDSRLAGTDTQYF
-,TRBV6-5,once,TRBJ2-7,TGTGCCAGCAGTTACTCGGGGGGGACATCCTACGAGCAGTACTTC,CASSYSGGTSYEQYF
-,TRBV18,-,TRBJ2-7,TGTGCCAGCTCACCCCGGACAGGAGGGATCGACTACGAGCAGTACTTC,CASSPRTGGIDYEQYF
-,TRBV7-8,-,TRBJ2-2,TGTGCCAGCAGCCAAGTTACTTACACCGGGGAGCTGTTTTTT,CASSQVTYTGELFF
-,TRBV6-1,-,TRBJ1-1,TGTGCCAGCAGTGATAGACAGGTCGGTAGGACTGAAGCTTTCTTT,CASSDRQVGRTEAFF
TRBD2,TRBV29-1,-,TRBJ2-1,TGCAGCGTTGAAGATCTAGCGGGAGGGATATACAATGAGCAGTTCTTC,CSVEDLAGGIYNEQFF
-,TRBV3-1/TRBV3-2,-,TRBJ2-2,TGTGCCAGCAGCCAGGCTGGGAACACCGGGGAGCTGTTTTTT,CASSQAGNTGELFF
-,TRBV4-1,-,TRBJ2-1,TGCGCCAGCAGCCAAGAATGGGGACTGGCTCCGGGTGAGCAGTTCTTC,CASSQEWGLAPGEQFF
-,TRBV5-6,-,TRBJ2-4,TGTGCCAGCAGCTCGCGGGGGCTAGCCAAAAACATTCAGTACTTC,CASSSRGLAKNIQYF
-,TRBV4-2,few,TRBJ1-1,TGTGCCAGCAGCCAAGGCCCCCAGGGTAACACTGAAGCTTTCTTT,CASSQGPQGNTEAFF
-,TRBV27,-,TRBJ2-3,TGTGCCAGCAGTTTCTTTGATACGCAGTATTTT,CASSFFDTQYF
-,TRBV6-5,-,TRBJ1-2,TGTGCCAGCGGATCGGGGTTCGGCTACACCTTC,CASGSGFGYTF
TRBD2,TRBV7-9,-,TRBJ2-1,TGTGCCAGCAGCTTGGGGGGTACTAGCGGATACAATGAGCAGTTCTTC,CASSLGGTSGYNEQFF
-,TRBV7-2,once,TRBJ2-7,TGTGCCAGCAGCTTAGCCCTGGCGGCCCCCTACGAGCAGTACTTC,CASSLALAAPYEQYF
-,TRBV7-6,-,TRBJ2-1,TGTGCCAGCAGCTTAGCAAGCGGGTGGTACAATGAGCAGTTCTTC,CASSLASGWYNEQFF
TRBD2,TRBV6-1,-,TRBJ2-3,TGTGCCAGCAGTGCTATTGTCGGGAGGGCCGGCACAGATACGCAGTATTTT,CASSAIVGRAGTDTQYF
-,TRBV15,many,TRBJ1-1,TGTGCCACCAGCAGAGATTATCAGGGTAGGAACACTGAAGCTTTCTTT,CATSRDYQGRNTEAFF